This note documents a single T cell receptor beta chain sequence. Its antigen is not identified. The sample comes from a study of shared clonotypes between healthy human individuals. Study results and limitations: Some naive CD4 clonotypes, around 4.9%, turned up in common across several donors.

There are 17 residues in the CDR3. Germline V gives CDR1 SGHRS, CDR2 YFSETQ. Trimming removed 0 bases at V and 0 bases at J, with 13 bases between. Using immunoSEQ multiplex PCR, the repertoire was profiled, and TCRdb retains in-frame clones only, with some absent. The table has more than 850,000 clones, around 78% seen once. Specimen: memory CD4+ T cells from PBMCs. Noted subset: CD45RA-negative fraction. This chain joins TRBV5-1 and TRBJ2-1; no definite D call. The TCR was taken from a man aged 18 to 35 in good health. Some clones in this sample may be carry-over from other donors' samples. The CDR3 DNA reads as TGCGCCAGCAGCTTGGCCCTTTTCCTAAACTCCTACAATGAGCAGTTCTTC. Translating it yields CASSLALFLNSYNEQFF.